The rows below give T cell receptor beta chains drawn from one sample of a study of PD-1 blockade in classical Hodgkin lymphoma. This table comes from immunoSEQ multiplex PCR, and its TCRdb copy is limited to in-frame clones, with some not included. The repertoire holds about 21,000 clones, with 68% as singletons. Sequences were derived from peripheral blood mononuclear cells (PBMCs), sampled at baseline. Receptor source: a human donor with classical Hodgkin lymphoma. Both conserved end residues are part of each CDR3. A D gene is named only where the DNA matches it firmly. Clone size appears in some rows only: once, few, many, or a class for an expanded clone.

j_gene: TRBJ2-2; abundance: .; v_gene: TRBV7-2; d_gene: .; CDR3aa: CASSLAWRGTGELFF; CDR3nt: TGTGCCAGCAGCCTTGCCTGGAGGGGCACCGGGGAGCTGTTTTTT
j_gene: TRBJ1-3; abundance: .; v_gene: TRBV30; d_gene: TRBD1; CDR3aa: CAWSENTGDGNTIYF; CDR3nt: TGTGCCTGGAGTGAAAATACAGGGGACGGAAACACCATATATTTT
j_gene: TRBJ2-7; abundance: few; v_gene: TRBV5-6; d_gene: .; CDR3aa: CASSLLAPLREQYF; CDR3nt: TGTGCCAGCAGCTTGCTGGCTCCCTTGAGGGAGCAGTACTTC
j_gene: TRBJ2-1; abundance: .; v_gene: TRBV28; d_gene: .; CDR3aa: CASSLPGAFIYNEQFF; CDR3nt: TGTGCCAGCAGTTTACCGGGGGCCTTCATCTACAATGAGCAGTTCTTC
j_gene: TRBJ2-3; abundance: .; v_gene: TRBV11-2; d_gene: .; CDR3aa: CASSLDTSYVFSTDTQYF; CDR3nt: TGTGCCAGCAGCTTAGATACCAGCTACGTCTTTAGCACAGATACGCAGTATTTT
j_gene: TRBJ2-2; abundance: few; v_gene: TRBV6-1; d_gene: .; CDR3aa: CASRDLGEVTGELFF; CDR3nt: TGTGCCAGCCGGGATTTGGGAGAGGTCACCGGGGAGCTGTTTTTT
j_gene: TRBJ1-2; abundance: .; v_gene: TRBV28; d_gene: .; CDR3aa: CASSLTGLTNYGYTF; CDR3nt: TGTGCCAGCAGTTTAACAGGCCTCACTAACTATGGCTACACCTTC
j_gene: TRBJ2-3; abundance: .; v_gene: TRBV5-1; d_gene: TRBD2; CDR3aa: CASSLASSGFTDTQYF; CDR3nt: TGCGCCAGCAGCTTGGCCTCTAGCGGATTTACAGATACGCAGTATTTT
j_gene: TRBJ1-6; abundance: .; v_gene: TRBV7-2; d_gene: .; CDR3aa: CASSLGQGRGSPLHF; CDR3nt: TGTGCCAGCAGCTTAGGGCAGGGCCGGGGGTCACCCCTCCACTTT
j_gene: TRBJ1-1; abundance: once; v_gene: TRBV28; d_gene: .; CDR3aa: CASSFSRNTEAFF; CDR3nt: TGTGCCAGCAGTTTTTCCAGGAACACTGAAGCTTTCTTT
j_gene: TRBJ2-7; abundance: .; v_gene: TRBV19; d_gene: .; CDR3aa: CASRTPTESSYEQYF; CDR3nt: TGTGCCAGTAGAACCCCCACAGAGAGCTCCTACGAGCAGTACTTC
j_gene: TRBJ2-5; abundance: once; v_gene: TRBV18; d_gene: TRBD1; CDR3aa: CASSPTGQGQETQYF; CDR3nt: TGTGCCAGCTCACCCACTGGACAGGGGCAAGAGACCCAGTACTTC
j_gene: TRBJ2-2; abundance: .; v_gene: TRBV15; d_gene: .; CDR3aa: CATSRELESTGELFF; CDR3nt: TGTGCCACCAGCAGAGAACTCGAATCCACCGGGGAGCTGTTTTTT
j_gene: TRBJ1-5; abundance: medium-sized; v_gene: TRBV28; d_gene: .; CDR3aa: CASSPTMGGGQPQHF; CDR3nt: TGTGCCAGCAGCCCGACTATGGGAGGAGGTCAGCCCCAGCATTTT
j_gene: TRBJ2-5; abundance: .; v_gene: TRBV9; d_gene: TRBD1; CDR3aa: CASSVGQGGYQETQYF; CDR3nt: TGTGCCAGCAGCGTAGGACAGGGTGGGTACCAAGAGACCCAGTACTTC
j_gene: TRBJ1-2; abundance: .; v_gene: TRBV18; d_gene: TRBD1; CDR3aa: CASSPRDRAGYTF; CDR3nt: TGTGCCAGCTCACCCCGGGACAGGGCTGGCTACACCTTC
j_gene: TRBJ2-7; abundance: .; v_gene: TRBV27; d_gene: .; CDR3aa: CASSAGRMEQYF; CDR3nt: TGTGCCAGCAGCGCGGGACGTATGGAACAGTACTTC
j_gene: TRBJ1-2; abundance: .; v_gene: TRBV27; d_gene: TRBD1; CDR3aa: CASSLFPGGANYGYTF; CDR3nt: TGTGCCAGCAGTTTATTTCCAGGGGGAGCTAACTATGGCTACACCTTC
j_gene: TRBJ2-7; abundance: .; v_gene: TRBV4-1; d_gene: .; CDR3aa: CASSPLGAGWDEQYF; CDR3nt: TGCGCCAGCAGCCCACTAGGGGCAGGGTGGGACGAGCAGTACTTC
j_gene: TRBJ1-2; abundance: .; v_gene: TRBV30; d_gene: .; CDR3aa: CAWSVKVEKCTF; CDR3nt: TGTGCCTGGAGTGTAAAAGTAGAGAAGTGCACCTTC
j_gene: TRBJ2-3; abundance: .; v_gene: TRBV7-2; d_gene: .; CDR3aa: CASSLGRRETDTQYF; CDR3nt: TGTGCCAGCAGCTTAGGGCGACGGGAGACAGATACGCAGTATTTT
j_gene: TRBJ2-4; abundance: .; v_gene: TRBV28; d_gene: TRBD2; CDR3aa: CASSNSGGVLQNIQYF; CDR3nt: TGTGCCAGCAGTAATAGCGGGGGTGTTCTCCAAAACATTCAGTACTTC
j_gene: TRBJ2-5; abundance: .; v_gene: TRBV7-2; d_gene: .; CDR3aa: CASSGMGWGETQYF; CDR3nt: TGTGCCAGCAGCGGGATGGGGTGGGGAGAGACCCAGTACTTC
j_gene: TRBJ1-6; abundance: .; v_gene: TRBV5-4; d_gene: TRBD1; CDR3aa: CASSIGTDNSPLHF; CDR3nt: TGTGCCAGCAGCATCGGGACAGATAATTCACCCCTCCACTTT
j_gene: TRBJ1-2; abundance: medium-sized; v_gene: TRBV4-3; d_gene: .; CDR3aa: CASSQDLNYGYTF; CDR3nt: TGCGCCAGCAGCCAAGATCTGAACTATGGCTACACCTTC
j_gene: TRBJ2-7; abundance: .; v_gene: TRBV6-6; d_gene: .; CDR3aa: CASSYSAGGNGEQYF; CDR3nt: TGTGCCAGCAGTTACTCGGCAGGGGGGAACGGCGAGCAGTACTTC
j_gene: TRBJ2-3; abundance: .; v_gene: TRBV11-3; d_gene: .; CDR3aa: CASSLGVRTRDTQYF; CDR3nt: TGTGCCAGCAGCTTAGGAGTTAGGACCAGGGATACGCAGTATTTT
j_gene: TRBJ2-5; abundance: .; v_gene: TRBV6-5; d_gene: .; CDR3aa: CASSPMPRETQYF; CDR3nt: TGTGCCAGCAGCCCAATGCCCAGAGAGACCCAGTACTTC
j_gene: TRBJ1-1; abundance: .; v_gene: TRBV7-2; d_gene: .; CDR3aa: CASSLRGVGNTEAFF; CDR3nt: TGTGCCAGCAGCTTAAGGGGGGTAGGGAACACTGAAGCTTTCTTT
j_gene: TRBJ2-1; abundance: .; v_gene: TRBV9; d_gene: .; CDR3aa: CASSVGAGAYNEQFF; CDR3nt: TGTGCCAGCAGCGTAGGGGCAGGTGCCTACAATGAGCAGTTCTTC
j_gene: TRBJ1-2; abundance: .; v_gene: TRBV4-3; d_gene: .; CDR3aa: CASSQDWGDGYTF; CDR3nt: TGCGCCAGCAGCCAAGATTGGGGGGATGGCTACACCTTC
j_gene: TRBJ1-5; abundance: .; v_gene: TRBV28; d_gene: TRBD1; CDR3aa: CASSSPGGGNQPQHF; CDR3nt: TGTGCCAGCAGTTCCCCAGGGGGCGGCAATCAGCCCCAGCATTTT
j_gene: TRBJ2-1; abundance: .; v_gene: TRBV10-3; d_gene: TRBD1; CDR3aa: CAISGWGQGGNEQFF; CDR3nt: TGTGCCATCAGTGGCTGGGGACAGGGGGGCAATGAGCAGTTCTTC
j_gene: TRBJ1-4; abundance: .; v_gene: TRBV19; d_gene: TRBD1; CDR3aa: CASRRQGAENEKLFF; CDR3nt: TGTGCCAGTAGAAGACAGGGGGCGGAGAATGAAAAACTGTTTTTT
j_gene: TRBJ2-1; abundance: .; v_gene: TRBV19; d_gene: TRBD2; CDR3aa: CASSMTSGSFDEQFF; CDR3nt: TGTGCCAGTAGTATGACTAGCGGGAGCTTCGATGAGCAGTTCTTC
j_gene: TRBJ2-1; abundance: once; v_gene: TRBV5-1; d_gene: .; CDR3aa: CASSTGTVEQFF; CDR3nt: TGCGCCAGCAGCACCGGGACCGTTGAGCAGTTCTTC
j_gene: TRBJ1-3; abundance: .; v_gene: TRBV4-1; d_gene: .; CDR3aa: CASSQAAPAGNTIYF; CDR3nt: TGCGCCAGCAGCCAAGCCGCTCCCGCTGGAAACACCATATATTTT
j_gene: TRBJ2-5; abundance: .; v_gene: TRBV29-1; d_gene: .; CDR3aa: CSVERGGEETQYF; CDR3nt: TGCAGCGTTGAAAGGGGCGGAGAAGAGACCCAGTACTTC
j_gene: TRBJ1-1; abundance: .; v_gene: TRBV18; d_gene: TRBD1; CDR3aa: CASSPGTGTTEAFF; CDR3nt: TGTGCCAGCTCACCGGGGACAGGGACCACTGAAGCTTTCTTT
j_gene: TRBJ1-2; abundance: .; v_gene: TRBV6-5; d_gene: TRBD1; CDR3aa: CASRDRVGQGGGYTF; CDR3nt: TGTGCCAGCAGGGACAGGGTCGGGCAAGGTGGGGGCTACACCTTC
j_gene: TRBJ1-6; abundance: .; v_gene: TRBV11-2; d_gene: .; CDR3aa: CASSSPRGYGSYNSPLHF; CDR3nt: TGTGCCAGCAGTTCTCCCCGGGGGTATGGGTCCTATAATTCACCCCTCCACTTT
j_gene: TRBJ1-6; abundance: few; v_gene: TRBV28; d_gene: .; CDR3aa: CASSSWTVTNSPLHF; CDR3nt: TGTGCCAGCAGTTCCTGGACAGTTACTAATTCACCCCTCCACTTT
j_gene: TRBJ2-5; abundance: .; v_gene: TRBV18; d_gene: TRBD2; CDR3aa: CASSPGTSETQYF; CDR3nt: TGTGCCAGCTCACCTGGGACTAGCGAGACCCAGTACTTC
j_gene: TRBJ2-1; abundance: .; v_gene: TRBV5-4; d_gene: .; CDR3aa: CASFSWSPHNEQFF; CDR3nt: TGTGCCAGCTTCTCTTGGAGTCCCCACAATGAGCAGTTCTTC
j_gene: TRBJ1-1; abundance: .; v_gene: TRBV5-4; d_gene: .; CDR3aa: CASSLATDNTEAFF; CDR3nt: TGTGCCAGCAGCTTGGCTACCGATAACACTGAAGCTTTCTTT
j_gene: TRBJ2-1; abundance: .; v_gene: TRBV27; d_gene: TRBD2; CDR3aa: CASSFIGTSGKYEQFF; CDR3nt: TGTGCCAGCAGTTTCATCGGGACTAGCGGGAAGTATGAGCAGTTCTTC
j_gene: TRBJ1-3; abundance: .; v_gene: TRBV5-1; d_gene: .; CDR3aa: CASSLGRGGKTGNTIYF; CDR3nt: TGCGCCAGCAGCTTGGGTCGCGGCGGAAAGACTGGAAACACCATATATTTT
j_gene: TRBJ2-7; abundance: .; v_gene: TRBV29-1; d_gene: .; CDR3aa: CSVEFQGHEQYF; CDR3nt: TGCAGCGTTGAATTTCAGGGACACGAGCAGTACTTC
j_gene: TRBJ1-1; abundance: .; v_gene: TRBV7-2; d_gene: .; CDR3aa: CASSFSNGNTEAFF; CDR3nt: TGTGCCAGCAGCTTCTCTAACGGGAACACTGAAGCTTTCTTT
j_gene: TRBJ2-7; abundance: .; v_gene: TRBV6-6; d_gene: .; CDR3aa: CASSPRWALGYEQYF; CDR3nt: TGTGCCAGCAGCCCCCGGTGGGCCCTAGGCTACGAGCAGTACTTC
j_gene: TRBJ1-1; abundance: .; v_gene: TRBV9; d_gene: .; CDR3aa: CASSSPLDRPMNTEAFF; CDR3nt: TGTGCCAGCAGCTCCCCCCTAGACAGGCCGATGAACACTGAAGCTTTCTTT
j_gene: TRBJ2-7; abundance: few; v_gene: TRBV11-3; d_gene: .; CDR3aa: CASSLDTGRTYEQYF; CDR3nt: TGTGCCAGCAGCTTAGATACAGGGAGAACCTACGAGCAGTACTTC
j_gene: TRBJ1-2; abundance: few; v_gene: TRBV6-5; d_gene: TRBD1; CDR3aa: CASRGQGWDGYTF; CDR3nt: TGTGCCAGCAGAGGACAGGGGTGGGATGGCTACACCTTC
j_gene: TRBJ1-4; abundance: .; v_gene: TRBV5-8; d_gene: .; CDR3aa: CASSLVRTNEKLFF; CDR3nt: TGTGCCAGCAGCCTGGTCCGGACTAATGAAAAACTGTTTTTT